Listed here are 5 T cell receptor beta chains from one sample, sequenced in a study of blood T cell repertoires in COVID-19. The repertoire was sequenced with immunoSEQ multiplex PCR; TCRdb's copy has only in-frame clones and lacks some. The sample consists of some 210,000 clones, about nine tenths of them appearing once. The sequenced material came from peripheral blood. The receptors derive from a woman in her thirties or forties with acute or convalescent COVID-19.

J is TRBJ2-6 and V is TRBV6-5, with a weak D call TRBD2 (5 bases). The CDR3 length is 15 residues. Trimming cost V 6 bases and J 0 bases, with 9 bases left between them. In germline, CDR1 is MNHEY, CDR2 SVGAGI. The CDR3 protein is CASRFGDSGANVLTF. As DNA, the CDR3 is TGTGCCAGCAGGTTCGGGGACTCTGGGGCCAACGTCCTGACTTTC.

The gene calls are TRBV15 and TRBJ1-2, with D unresolved. This CDR3 is 14 amino acids long. CDR1 LNHNV and CDR2 YYDKDF come from the germline V gene (reference sequence). The V end was cut by 0 bases, the J end by 3 bases, with 8 bases between. The CDR3 spells CATSRDRVDYGYTF. In DNA form, the CDR3 reads TGTGCCACCAGCAGAGATCGCGTGGACTATGGCTACACCTTC.

This chain links TRBV5-1 with TRBJ1-1, with D maybe TRBD1 (6 bases). CDR1 is SGHRS, CDR2 YFSETQ, per germline. V lost 3 bases and J 4 bases, leaving 16 bases between the germline ends. This CDR3 is 15 amino acids long. CDR3 amino acids: CASSSSRGAGTEAFF. CDR3 nucleotides: TGCGCCAGCAGCTCCTCCAGGGGCGCGGGCACTGAAGCTTTCTTT.

J is TRBJ1-4 and V is TRBV5-5; no clear D gene. Trimming removed 2 bases from V and 0 bases from J, with 11 bases in between. Germline CDR1 is SGHKS and CDR2 is YYEKEE (reference sequence). The CDR3 runs to 16 residues. The CDR3 bases are TGTGCCAGCAGCTTCCCTGACGGAGCAACTAATGAAAAACTGTTTTTT. It encodes CASSFPDGATNEKLFF.

This chain uses TRBV18 with TRBJ2-3, with a tentative D call TRBD2 (7 bases). Germline CDR1 KGHSH, CDR2 LQKENI. This CDR3 is 15 amino acids long. The V and J ends lost 0 bases and 5 bases respectively, with 12 bases between them. CDR3 nucleotides: TGTGCCAGCTCACCACCTACGGGGGGCCGAGATACGCAGTATTTT. This codes for CASSPPTGGRDTQYF. Full variable domain (outside the CDR3, taken from reference TRBV18 and TRBJ2-3): NAGVMQNPRHLVRRRGQEARLRCSPMKGHSHVYWYRQLPEEGLKFMVYLQKENIIDESGMPKERFSAEFPKEGPSILRIQQVVRGDSAAYFCASSPPTGGRDTQYFGPGTRLTVL.